This T cell receptor (beta chain) originates from a study of cytomegalovirus exposure and HLA in healthy donors. CDR3 length: 14 amino acids. Per the germline V gene, CDR1 is SGHRS and CDR2 is YFSETQ. Comments on this clone: The junction shows a germline mismatch at one end, possibly a read error.

TCRdb's table, derived via immunoSEQ multiplex PCR, lists solely in-frame clones and lacks some. The sample holds about 160,000 clones, 85% to 90% seen once. The gene calls are TRBV5-1 and TRBJ2-7, with 7 bases matching TRBD1. Sequencing was performed on PBMCs. The receptor comes from a man aged 18-30 years in good health and CMV-seropositive. CDR3 residues: CASTDDRAPYEQYF. CDR3 bases: TGTGCCAGCACCGACGACAGGGCCCCCTACGAGCAGTACTTC.